This T cell receptor (beta chain) was retrieved from a study of early T cells in non-severe SARS-CoV-2 infection. Findings and limits, study-wide: Anti-spike CD8 responses were favored in VDJdb matching, and private and CD4 specificities were missed.

The sample holds many counts of this clonotype. The antigen is not known. TCRdb reprocessed the 5' RACE reads via MiXCR and lists one record per CDR3 protein. In the table there are under 85,000 distinct CDR3 sequences, 12% of which are singletons. The V end was cut by 1 base, the J end by 11 bases, with 11 bases between. The CDR3 runs to 12 residues. Germline loops: CDR1 MNHNS, CDR2 SASEGT. The sample was whole blood, taken at baseline. The chain couples TRBV6-1 to TRBJ1-1; D is unclear. The sequence was collected from an adult who was a healthcare worker with PCR-confirmed SARS-CoV-2 infection or an uninfected control (not recorded which). The donor label of this sample is uncertain. CDR3 in amino acids: CASSEETWQAFF. Written as DNA, the CDR3 is TGTGCCAGCAGTGAAGAGACATGGCAGGCTTTCTTT.